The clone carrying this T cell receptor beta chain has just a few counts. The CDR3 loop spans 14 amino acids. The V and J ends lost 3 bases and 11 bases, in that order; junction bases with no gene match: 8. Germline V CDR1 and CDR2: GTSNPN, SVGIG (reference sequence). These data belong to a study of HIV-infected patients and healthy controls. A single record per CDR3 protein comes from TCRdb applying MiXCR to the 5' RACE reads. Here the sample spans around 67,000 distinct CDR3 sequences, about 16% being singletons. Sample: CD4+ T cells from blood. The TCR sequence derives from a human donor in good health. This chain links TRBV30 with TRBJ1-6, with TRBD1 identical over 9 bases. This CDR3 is CAWREPGQGPPLHF. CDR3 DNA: TGTGCCTGGAGAGAGCCGGGACAGGGACCACCCCTCCACTTT.